This is a list of T cell receptor beta chains from one sample in a study of blood T cell repertoires in COVID-19. The assay was immunoSEQ multiplex PCR, and TCRdb's table has in-frame clones only and misses some. The data show 390,000 or so clones, approximately 89% seen once. Sequences were obtained from peripheral blood. The receptors originated from a woman aged 25 to 45 with COVID-19, enrolled during active disease. Each CDR3 is given with its conserved first and last residue. D genes are given only for firm matches. Size values are once, few and many counts, or a class for expanded clones, and some rows have none.

d_call: -
clone_size: -
v_call: TRBV5-1
cdr3_length: 14
j_call: TRBJ1-2
cdr3_nt: TGCGCCAGCAGCTTGGAAGGCAGGTCTCAGGGCTACACCTTC
cdr3_aa: CASSLEGRSQGYTF

d_call: -
clone_size: once
v_call: TRBV18
cdr3_length: 13
j_call: TRBJ1-1
cdr3_nt: TGTGCCAGCTCACTGGACATCAACACTGAAGCTTTCTTT
cdr3_aa: CASSLDINTEAFF

d_call: TRBD1
clone_size: -
v_call: TRBV11-2
cdr3_length: 15
j_call: TRBJ1-3
cdr3_nt: TGTGCCAGCAGCTCTCTACAGGGGGTTGGGCACACCATATATTTT
cdr3_aa: CASSSLQGVGHTIYF

d_call: TRBD1
clone_size: -
v_call: TRBV18
cdr3_length: 13
j_call: TRBJ1-2
cdr3_nt: TGTGCCAGCTCAGAAGGGGGCCGCTATGGCTACACCTTC
cdr3_aa: CASSEGGRYGYTF

d_call: -
clone_size: -
v_call: TRBV2
cdr3_length: 16
j_call: TRBJ2-4
cdr3_nt: TGTGCCAGCAGTCTTAGGACAGCAGTAGCCAAAAACATTCAGTACTTC
cdr3_aa: CASSLRTAVAKNIQYF

d_call: TRBD1
clone_size: few
v_call: TRBV5-4
cdr3_length: 15
j_call: TRBJ2-2
cdr3_nt: TGTGCCAGCAGGACCGGGACAGGGAAGTCCGGGGAGCTGTTTTTT
cdr3_aa: CASRTGTGKSGELFF

d_call: TRBD2
clone_size: -
v_call: TRBV30
cdr3_length: 15
j_call: TRBJ2-2
cdr3_nt: TGTGCCTGGAGTGCAGGGAGGGATAGGGCCGGGGAGCTGTTTTTT
cdr3_aa: CAWSAGRDRAGELFF

d_call: -
clone_size: -
v_call: TRBV28
cdr3_length: 16
j_call: TRBJ1-6
cdr3_nt: TGTGCCAGCAGTTCCTCAACGAGCTCCTATAATTCACCCCTCCACTTT
cdr3_aa: CASSSSTSSYNSPLHF

d_call: TRBD2
clone_size: -
v_call: TRBV28
cdr3_length: 14
j_call: TRBJ2-7
cdr3_nt: TGTGCCAGCAGTTCCCATACTAGCGGGAGCGAGCAGTACTTC
cdr3_aa: CASSSHTSGSEQYF

d_call: TRBD1
clone_size: -
v_call: TRBV28
cdr3_length: 15
j_call: TRBJ2-7
cdr3_nt: TGTGCCAGCAGTTCCTTTGGACAGGGAGCTCGGGAGCAGTACTTC
cdr3_aa: CASSSFGQGAREQYF

d_call: TRBD2
clone_size: once
v_call: TRBV3-1/TRBV3-2
cdr3_length: 15
j_call: TRBJ2-5
cdr3_nt: TGTGCCAGCAGCCAAGATAGCGGGAGGGGAGAGACCCAGTACTTC
cdr3_aa: CASSQDSGRGETQYF

d_call: TRBD2
clone_size: -
v_call: TRBV2
cdr3_length: 14
j_call: TRBJ2-1
cdr3_nt: TGTGCCAGCAGGTCAGATAGCGGGAGAAATGAGCAGTTCTTC
cdr3_aa: CASRSDSGRNEQFF

d_call: TRBD1
clone_size: -
v_call: TRBV11-2
cdr3_length: 13
j_call: TRBJ2-7
cdr3_nt: TGTGCCAGCACCGTAGACAGGGGAGTCGAGCAGTACTTC
cdr3_aa: CASTVDRGVEQYF